The next 9 T cell receptor beta chains were all read from a single sample in a study of spatial heterogeneity in lung cancer. Described time point: blood at routine non-recurrence follow-up after resection. Sequencing was performed on whole RNA extracted from tumor and nontumor lung tissue, or from frozen PBMC, and the material was left unsorted. TCRdb called the 5' RACE reads again in MiXCR, with one record for every CDR3 protein. The repertoire has around 27,000 distinct CDR3 sequences, 6% of them found once; the top ten carry around 21%. The sequencing used PBMCs, collected at follow-up. Source of these receptors: a male donor with early-stage non-small cell lung cancer.

This clonotype was picked up many times. The chain links TRBV18 to TRBJ2-7; 8 bases are a match to TRBD2. V lost 5 bases and J lost 3; bases outside the gene matches: 12. Germline V lookup: CDR1 KGHSH, CDR2 LQKENI. The length of the CDR3 is 16 residues. The CDR3 DNA reads TGTGCCAGCTCAGAACAGGAAACTAGCGGACTCTACGAGCAGTACTTC. It encodes CASSEQETSGLYEQYF.

In its sample, this clonotype was seen a few times. The chain joins TRBV6-6 to TRBJ2-7, with 10 bases fitting TRBD1. CDR1 and CDR2 from the germline V gene are MNHNY and SVGAGI (reference sequence). The CDR3 extends over 14 amino acids. J was trimmed by 9 bases and V by 5 bases; bases with no gene match: 10. The CDR3 DNA sequence: TGTGCCAGCAGTCCCGGGACAGGGGACGTATCGCAGTACGTC. This sequence encodes CASSPGTGDVSQYV.

This chain joins TRBV4-3 and TRBJ2-1; 10 bases match TRBD2. The CDR3 contains 17 residues. Germline CDR1 and CDR2: LGHNA and YSLEER. V was pared by 1 base and J by 7 bases, with 10 bases of the junction left unmatched. CDR3 sequence reads: CASSQVHRTSGPNEQFF. The CDR3 bases are TGCGCCAGCAGCCAAGTACATAGGACTAGCGGACCAAATGAGCAGTTCTTC.

J is TRBJ1-1 and V is TRBV5-1; 9 bases map to TRBD1. The CDR3 is 16 residues long. Germline V gene sequence: CDR1 SGHRS, CDR2 YFSETQ. V was clipped by 4 bases and J by 2 bases; unmatched bases: 9. In nucleotides, the CDR3 is TGCGCCAGCAGCGCCGGGACAGGGACCTTAAACACTGAAGCTTTCTTT. Translation gives CASSAGTGTLNTEAFF.

This clonotype was observed at least ten times. The chain carries TRBV20-1 and TRBJ1-1, with D unclear. This CDR3 is 11 amino acids long. Deletions cut 6 bases from V and 3 bases from J, with 8 bases between. Germline values: CDR1 DFQATT, CDR2 SNEGSKA (reference sequence). CDR3 residues: CSAPFDTEAFF. CDR3 DNA: TGCAGTGCACCGTTCGACACTGAAGCTTTCTTT.

CDR3 in DNA: TGTGCCAGCAGTGTCCGACGGAACACAGATACGCAGTATTTT. It yields the protein CASSVRRNTDTQYF. V and J are TRBV6-5 and TRBJ2-3, with D unresolved. Germline V gene sequence: CDR1 MNHEY, CDR2 SVGAGI. Deletions cut 5 bases from V and 2 bases from J, with 11 bases between. The CDR3 runs 14 residues.

This clonotype was seen repeatedly, ten times or more. In DNA form, the CDR3 reads TGTGCCAGCAGCCTGGGACCGCGACAGTTGGATGGCTACACCTTC. It encodes CASSLGPRQLDGYTF. This chain joins TRBV11-2 and TRBJ1-2; perhaps TRBD1 as D (5 bases). Trimming removed 5 bases at V and 6 bases at J, with 19 bases between. Per germline, CDR1 SGHAT and CDR2 FQNNGV. There are 15 residues in the CDR3.

The sample holds many counts of this clonotype. The gene calls are TRBV18 and TRBJ2-1, with 7 bases matching TRBD2. In germline, CDR1 is KGHSH, CDR2 LQKENI. V lost 3 bases to trimming and J lost 7 bases; unmatched junction nucleotides: 9. The CDR3 loop spans 15 amino acids. CDR3 coding DNA: TGTGCCAGCTCACCGGGGGGGACTTTTGGGAATGAGCAGTTCTTC. It specifies CASSPGGTFGNEQFF.

This clonotype was seen repeatedly, ten times or more. V usage is TRBV18 and J usage is TRBJ1-6; maybe TRBD1 (6 bases). V lost 0 bases and J lost 6, with 12 bases in between. This CDR3 has 16 amino acids. Per the germline V gene, CDR1 is KGHSH and CDR2 is LQKENI. CDR3: CASSPPGGGANSPLHF. The CDR3, as DNA: TGTGCCAGCTCACCACCCGGTGGGGGGGCTAATTCACCCCTCCACTTT.